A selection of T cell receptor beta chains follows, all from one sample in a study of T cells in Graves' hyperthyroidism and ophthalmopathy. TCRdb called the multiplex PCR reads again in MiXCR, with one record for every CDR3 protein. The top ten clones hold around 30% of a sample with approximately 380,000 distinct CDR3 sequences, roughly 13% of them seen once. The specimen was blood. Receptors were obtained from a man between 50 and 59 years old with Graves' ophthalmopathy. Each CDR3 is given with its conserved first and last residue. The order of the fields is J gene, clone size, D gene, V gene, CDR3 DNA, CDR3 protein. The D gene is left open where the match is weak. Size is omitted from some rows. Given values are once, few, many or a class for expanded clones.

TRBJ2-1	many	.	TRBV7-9	TGTGCCAGCAGCGCTACAAAGAACCGGGCAGGGAAGCACAATGAGCAGTTCTTC	CASSATKNRAGKHNEQFF
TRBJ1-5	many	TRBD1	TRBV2	TGTGCCAGCAGTGGAGACAGGGGATACAATCAGCCCCAGCATTTT	CASSGDRGYNQPQHF
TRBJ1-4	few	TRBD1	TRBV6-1	TGTGCCAGCAGGGATCGGACAGGGAATGAAAAACTGTTTTTT	CASRDRTGNEKLFF
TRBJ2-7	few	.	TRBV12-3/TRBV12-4	TGTGCCAGCAGTCGGGACTTCGGGGAGCAGTACTTC	CASSRDFGEQYF
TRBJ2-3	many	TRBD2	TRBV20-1	TGCAGTGCTAGACGGACGGGAGGCCGAGAAGATACGCAGTATTTT	CSARRTGGREDTQYF
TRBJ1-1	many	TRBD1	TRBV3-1	TGTGCCAGCAGCCAAGATCAGGGGGCAGACACTGAAGCTTTCTTT	CASSQDQGADTEAFF
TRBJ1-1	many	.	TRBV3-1	TGTGCCAGCAGCCACGCCAATAAGGACACTGAAGCTTTCTTT	CASSHANKDTEAFF
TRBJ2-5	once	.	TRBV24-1	TGTGCCACCAGTGATCCCGACAGATACCAAGAGACCCAGTACTTC	CATSDPDRYQETQYF
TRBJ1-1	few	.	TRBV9	TGTGCCAGCAGCGCCCGAGGAGTGAAGAACACTGAAGCTTTCTTT	CASSARGVKNTEAFF
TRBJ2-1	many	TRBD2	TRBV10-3	TGTGCCATCAGTGACTTTCTAGCGGGAGCCCCTAGCTCCTACAATGAGCAGTTCTTC	CAISDFLAGAPSSYNEQFF
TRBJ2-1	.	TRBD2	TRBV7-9	TGTGCCAGCAGCCCTTATCCGGGAGGGGCCTACAATGAGCAGTTCTTC	CASSPYPGGAYNEQFF
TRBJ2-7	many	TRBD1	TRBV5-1	TGCGCCAGCAGCCCGGGGACAGGAGTAGCCTACGAGCAGTACTTC	CASSPGTGVAYEQYF
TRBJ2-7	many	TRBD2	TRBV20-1	TGCAGTGCCACGGGGGGGTGGGGCTACGAGCAGTACTTC	CSATGGWGYEQYF
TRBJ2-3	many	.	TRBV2	TGTGCCAGCTTCCAGGGGAGCACAGATACGCAGTATTTT	CASFQGSTDTQYF